These 18 T cell receptor beta chains were all obtained from the same sample, sequenced in a study of blood T cell repertoires in COVID-19. Only in-frame clones appear in the TCRdb table, and some are missing; sequencing was by immunoSEQ multiplex PCR. The data show 100,000 to 110,000 clones, about 82% seen once. Sequenced input: peripheral blood. These receptors were collected from a man aged 50-59 years with active or convalescent COVID-19.

This clone showed up just once. The rearrangement links TRBV6-5 to TRBJ2-7; D is perhaps TRBD2 (5 bases). CDR1 is MNHEY, CDR2 SVGAGI, per germline. V was cut by 5 bases and J by 5 bases, with 13 bases left in between. This CDR3 contains 13 residues. This CDR3 reads CASSPPGVHEQYF. The CDR3 DNA follows: TGTGCCAGCAGTCCCCCCGGGGTACACGAGCAGTACTTC.

The chain's CDR3 is CASSSPGWGRDSTGELFF. The CDR3, as DNA: TGTGCCAGCAGTTCGCCCGGGTGGGGCAGGGACTCCACCGGGGAGCTGTTTTTT. The genes are TRBV6-2 or TRBV6-3 and TRBJ2-2; possible D gene TRBD2, 6 bases. Germline assignment: CDR1 MNHEY and CDR2 SVGEGT. V lost 4 bases and J 4 bases, leaving 22 bases between the germline ends. This CDR3 has 18 amino acids.

The gene calls are TRBV7-9 and TRBJ1-3, with a tentative D call TRBD1 (6 bases). The germline CDR1 and CDR2 sequences are SEHNR and FQNEAQ (reference sequence). Trimming removed 5 bases from V and 0 bases from J, with 11 bases in between. The CDR3 totals 15 residues. CDR3 nucleotide sequence: TGTGCCAGCAGCGCAGACAGGTCCTCTGGAAACACCATATATTTT. It yields the protein CASSADRSSGNTIYF.

This chain links TRBV19 with TRBJ1-2; 7 bases match TRBD1. The CDR3 sequence is 15 residues long. CDR1 is LNHDA and CDR2 is SQIVND in the germline V gene (reference sequence). The V gene end was trimmed by 1 base and the J gene end by 1 base; junction bases not matched to a gene: 3. In DNA, the CDR3 is TGTGCCAGTAGTATAGGACAGGGAAGTAACTATGGCTACACCTTC. It is translated as CASSIGQGSNYGYTF. The whole variable domain, filled in from reference TRBV19 and TRBJ1-2, reads DGGITQSPKYLFRKEGQNVTLSCEQNLNHDAMYWYRQDPGQGLRLIYYSQIVNDFQKGDIAEGYSVSREKKESFPLTVTSAQKNPTAFYLCASSIGQGSNYGYTFGSGTRLTVV.

The rearrangement uses TRBV6-5 and TRBJ2-5; D remains ambiguous. The CDR3 contains 12 residues. V dropped 0 bases and J dropped 4 bases, with 3 bases sitting between them. Looked up from germline, CDR1 is MNHEY and CDR2 is SVGAGI. CDR3 in amino acids: CASSYSAETQYF. In nucleotides, the CDR3 is TGTGCCAGCAGTTACTCGGCAGAGACCCAGTACTTC.

This chain uses TRBV5-8 with TRBJ2-1, with D tentatively TRBD2 (6 bases). Germline-derived CDR1 and CDR2 are SGHTS and YDEGEE. Trimming removed 4 bases at V and 9 bases at J, with 11 bases between. This CDR3 is built from 12 residues. CDR3 sequence: CASSRDWGEQFF. The CDR3 DNA reads TGTGCCAGCAGCAGGGACTGGGGTGAGCAGTTCTTC.

The chain links TRBV6-5 to TRBJ2-5; 9 bases are a match to TRBD1. Germline CDR1 reads MNHEY; CDR2 reads SVGAGI. The CDR3 loop spans 14 amino acids. Losses at the gene ends were 6 bases for V and 6 bases for J; bases not matched to a gene: 8. The CDR3, as DNA: TGTGCCAGCAGAACAGGGGGCGCCTTGAAGACCCAGTACTTC. This encodes CASRTGGALKTQYF.

The CDR3: CASSPLRDSGNTIYF. CDR3 DNA sequence: TGTGCCAGCAGCCCGTTAAGAGACTCTGGAAACACCATATATTTT. The genes are TRBV3-1 (or the pseudogene TRBV3-2) and TRBJ1-3; D is uncertain. Germline V gene data show CDR1 as LGHDT and CDR2 as YNNKEL (reference sequence). The CDR3 contains 15 residues. Deletions cut 4 bases from V and 0 bases from J, with 10 bases between.

The chain links TRBV10-3 to TRBJ2-1; 13 bases align to TRBD2. Germline lookup yields CDR1 ENHRY and CDR2 SYGVKD. Trimming cost V 8 bases and J 6 bases; bases outside gene matches: 1. The CDR3 spans 13 residues. The CDR3 sequence is CAIGLAGANEQFF. The CDR3 DNA follows: TGTGCCATCGGACTAGCGGGAGCCAATGAGCAGTTCTTC.

The chain joins TRBV7-9 to TRBJ2-7; D remains ambiguous. The V and J ends lost 2 bases and 4 bases respectively, with 12 bases between them. This CDR3 has 14 amino acids. From germline, CDR1 is SEHNR and CDR2 FQNEAQ (reference sequence). CDR3 DNA: TGTGCCAGCAGCTTATCCCCCCTTAGTTACGAGCAGTACTTC. Its protein is CASSLSPLSYEQYF.

The sample holds a few counts of this clone. The V gene is TRBV7-9, the J gene TRBJ1-1, with 7 bases that match TRBD1. Trimming removed 3 bases from V and 1 base from J; junction bases left unmatched: 2. The germline gives CDR1 SEHNR, CDR2 FQNEAQ (reference sequence). The CDR3 runs to 14 residues. In DNA, the CDR3 is TGTGCCAGCAGCTTCGGGACAGCGAACACTGAAGCTTTCTTT. It translates to CASSFGTANTEAFF.

The chain combines TRBV6-1 with TRBJ1-1, with TRBD1 identical over 9 bases. The V and J ends lost 0 bases and 6 bases, in that order; junction bases with no gene match: 2. The germline gives CDR1 MNHNS, CDR2 SASEGT. This CDR3 is 14 amino acids long. CDR3 nucleotide sequence: TGTGCCAGCAGTGAAGCAGACAGGGGGGCTGAAGCTTTCTTT. This codes for CASSEADRGAEAFF.

V usage is TRBV6-5 and J usage is TRBJ2-7; tentatively, D is TRBD2 (6 bases). Germline loops: CDR1 MNHEY, CDR2 SVGAGI. This CDR3 has 14 amino acids. The V and J ends lost 6 bases and 4 bases respectively, with 16 bases between them. The CDR3 DNA reads TGTGCCAGCAGGGGGGGTTTGTTTGGGTACGAGCAGTACTTC. Protein sequence: CASRGGLFGYEQYF.

The V gene is TRBV25-1, the J gene TRBJ1-3, with TRBD1 as a possible D gene (6 bases). Trimming shortened V by 6 bases and J by 4 bases, and 16 bases separated the two germline ends. This CDR3 has 15 residues. Germline-derived CDR1 and CDR2 are MGHDK and SYGVNS. CDR3 amino acids: CASSAPGTTGNTIYF. The CDR3 coding sequence is TGTGCCAGCAGCGCCCCGGGGACAACCGGAAACACCATATATTTT.

This clone was seen a handful of times. The rearrangement joins TRBV5-4 to TRBJ2-7; tentative D call: TRBD1 (6 bases). This CDR3 is 16 amino acids long. CDR1 is SGHNT, CDR2 YYREEE, per germline (reference sequence). Trimming took 0 bases from V and 1 from J, leaving 14 bases between them. The CDR3, as DNA: TGTGCCAGCAGCTTGGTCACAGGGCCCCTATCCTACGAGCAGTACTTC. Protein product: CASSLVTGPLSYEQYF.

This rearrangement joins TRBV12-3 or TRBV12-4 to TRBJ1-2; D is uncertain. The germline V and J ends were trimmed by 1 base and 8 bases, with 11 bases remaining between them. The length of the CDR3 is 13 residues. The DNA of the CDR3 is TGTGCCAGCAGTTTAGTTCGGGGTAGCGGCTACACCTTC. Protein: CASSLVRGSGYTF.

The chain carries TRBV10-3 and TRBJ2-7, with a weak D call TRBD1 (6 bases). Trimming took off 6 bases at V and 0 bases at J, with 21 bases between the two ends. The V gene's germline CDR1 is ENHRY and CDR2 SYGVKD. The CDR3 contains 17 residues. DNA of the CDR3: TGTGCCATCAGCGACCGATTAGGACAGCGTCTCTCCTACGAGCAGTACTTC. It translates to CAISDRLGQRLSYEQYF.

This clone was picked up one time. The genes are TRBV11-3 and TRBJ2-1; D is undetermined. Between the trimmed V and J ends, which lost 2 bases and 6 bases, there was a span of 5 bases. The CDR3 loop spans 12 amino acids. Germline CDR1 and CDR2: SGHNT and YENEEA. The CDR3 protein is CASSLTGNEQFF. The CDR3 DNA reads as TGTGCCAGCAGCTTAACGGGCAATGAGCAGTTCTTC.